The clone carrying this TCR beta chain was observed at least ten times. TCRdb used MiXCR to reprocess the multiplex PCR reads, holding one entry per CDR3 protein. Altogether roughly 110,000 distinct CDR3 sequences are present, less than 40% being singletons, with the ten largest covering approximately 5%. The CDR3 sequence is 14 residues long. Germline lookup yields CDR1 LGHNA and CDR2 YSLEER. V was clipped by 4 bases and J by 2 bases; unmatched bases: 3. The source of the sample is a study of breast tumors, draining lymph nodes, adjacent tissues. Samples came from axillary lymph nodes draining the breast cancer.

The TCR comes from a female donor with breast cancer. Some clones in this sample may be carry-over from other donors' samples. The specimen sequenced was axillary lymph node tissue. V gene TRBV4-3 combines with J gene TRBJ2-5, with 8 nucleotides matching TRBD1. The CDR3 sequence: CASSRGTGQETQYF. DNA of the CDR3: TGCGCCAGCAGCCGAGGGACAGGACAAGAGACCCAGTACTTC.